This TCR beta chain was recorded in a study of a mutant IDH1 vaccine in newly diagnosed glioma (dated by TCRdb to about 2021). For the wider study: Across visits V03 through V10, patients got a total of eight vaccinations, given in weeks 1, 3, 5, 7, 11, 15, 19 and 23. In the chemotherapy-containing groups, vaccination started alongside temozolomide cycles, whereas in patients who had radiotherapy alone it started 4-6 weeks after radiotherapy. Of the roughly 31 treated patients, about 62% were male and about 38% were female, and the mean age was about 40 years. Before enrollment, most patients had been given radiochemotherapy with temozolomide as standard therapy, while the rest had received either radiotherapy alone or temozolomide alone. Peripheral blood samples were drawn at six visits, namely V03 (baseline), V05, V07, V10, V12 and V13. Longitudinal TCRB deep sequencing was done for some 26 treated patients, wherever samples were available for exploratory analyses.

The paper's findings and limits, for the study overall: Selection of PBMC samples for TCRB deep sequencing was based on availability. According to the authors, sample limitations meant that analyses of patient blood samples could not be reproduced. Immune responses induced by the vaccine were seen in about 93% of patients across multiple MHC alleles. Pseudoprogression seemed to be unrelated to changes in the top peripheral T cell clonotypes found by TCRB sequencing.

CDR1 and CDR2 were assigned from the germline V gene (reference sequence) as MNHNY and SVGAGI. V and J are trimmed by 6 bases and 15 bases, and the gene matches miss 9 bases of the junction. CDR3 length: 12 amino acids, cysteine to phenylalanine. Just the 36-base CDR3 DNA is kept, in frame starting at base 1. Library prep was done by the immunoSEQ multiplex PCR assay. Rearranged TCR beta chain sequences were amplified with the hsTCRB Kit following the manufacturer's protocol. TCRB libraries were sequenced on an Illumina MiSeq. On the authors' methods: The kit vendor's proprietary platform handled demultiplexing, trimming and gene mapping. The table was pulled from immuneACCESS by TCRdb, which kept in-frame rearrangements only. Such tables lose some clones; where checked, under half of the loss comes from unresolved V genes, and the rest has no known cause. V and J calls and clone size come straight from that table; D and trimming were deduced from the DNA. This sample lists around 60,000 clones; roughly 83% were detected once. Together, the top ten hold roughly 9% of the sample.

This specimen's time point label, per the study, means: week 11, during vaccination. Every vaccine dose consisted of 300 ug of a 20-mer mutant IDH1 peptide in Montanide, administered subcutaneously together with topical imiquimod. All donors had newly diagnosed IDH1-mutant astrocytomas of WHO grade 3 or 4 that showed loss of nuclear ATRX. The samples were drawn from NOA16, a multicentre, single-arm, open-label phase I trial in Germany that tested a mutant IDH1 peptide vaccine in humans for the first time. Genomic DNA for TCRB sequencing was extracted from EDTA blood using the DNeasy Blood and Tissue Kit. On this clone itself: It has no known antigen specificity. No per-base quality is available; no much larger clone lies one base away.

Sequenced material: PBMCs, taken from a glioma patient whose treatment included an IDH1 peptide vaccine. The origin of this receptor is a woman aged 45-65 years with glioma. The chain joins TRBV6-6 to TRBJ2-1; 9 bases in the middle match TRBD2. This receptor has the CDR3 CASSRTSVSSFF. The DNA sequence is TGTGCCAGCAGCCGGACTAGCGTTTCTTCGTTCTTC.